Presented here are 23 T cell receptor beta chains from one specimen sequenced in a study of T cells after yellow fever vaccination. TCRdb reprocessed the 5' RACE reads with MiXCR, giving one entry per CDR3 protein. The sample includes 250,000 to 350,000 distinct CDR3 sequences, approximately 4.3% seen only once; the top ten take just under 20%. Sequenced here: PBMCs, sampled 15 days after the yellow fever booster vaccination. All receptors come from a man in his late teens or twenties who received the YFV17D yellow fever vaccine.

This clonotype was seen ten or more times. The J gene is TRBJ2-1, the V gene TRBV4-3, with D maybe TRBD1 (5 bases). The germline V gene has CDR1 LGHNA and CDR2 YSLEER. Trimming took 3 bases from V and 7 from J, leaving 13 bases between them. The CDR3 runs to 14 residues. The CDR3 loop reads CASSQGYRLNEQFF. The DNA for the CDR3 is TGCGCCAGCAGCCAGGGCTACAGGTTAAATGAGCAGTTCTTC.

This clonotype appeared many times. The chain combines TRBV5-6 with TRBJ2-7; the D gene is possibly TRBD2 (6 bases). V dropped 3 bases and J dropped 4 bases, with 14 bases sitting between them. This CDR3 comprises 14 residues. The V gene's germline CDR1 is SGHDT and CDR2 YYEEEE. In DNA form, the CDR3 reads TGTGCCAGCAGCTCCTACCGCGGGACTTACGAGCAGTACTTC. This encodes CASSSYRGTYEQYF.

This clonotype was observed many times. The chain is built from TRBV6-5 and TRBJ1-3; TRBD1 agrees at 8 bases. The V gene end was trimmed by 5 bases and the J gene end by 9 bases; junction bases not matched to a gene: 9. CDR1 and CDR2 (germline): MNHEY, SVGAGI. The CDR3 totals 14 residues. The CDR3 bases are TGTGCCAGCAGTGCGGGACAGGCGGTCGCCACCATATATTTT. Amino acids: CASSAGQAVATIYF.

This clonotype appeared many times. V usage is TRBV10-3 and J usage is TRBJ2-5, with unresolved D. Germline CDR1 and CDR2: ENHRY and SYGVKD. The V end was cut by 7 bases, the J end by 3 bases, with 12 bases between. This CDR3 has 13 residues. CDR3 DNA: TGTGCCATCACGGGTGGGCTTGAAGAGACCCAGTACTTC. Protein product: CAITGGLEETQYF.

This clonotype was counted ten times or more. The chain links TRBV27 to TRBJ1-1; D is possibly TRBD1 (5 bases). Trimming took 4 bases from V and 3 from J, leaving 18 bases between them. The CDR3 sequence is 16 residues long. Germline lookup yields CDR1 MNHEY and CDR2 SMNVEV (reference sequence). CDR3 bases: TGTGCCAGCAGTTACCACAGGATCGCTGTGGACACTGAAGCTTTCTTT. It is translated as CASSYHRIAVDTEAFF.

This clonotype occurred many times. The gene calls are TRBV5-1 and TRBJ2-7; D is possibly TRBD2 (5 bases). The germline V and J ends were trimmed by 0 bases and 6 bases, with 13 bases remaining between them. There are 14 residues in the CDR3. Germline V gene data show CDR1 as SGHRS and CDR2 as YFSETQ. In DNA form, the CDR3 reads TGCGCCAGCAGCTTGGGAGGGCAGGAGAGCGAGCAGTACGTC. It codes for CASSLGGQESEQYV.

The genes are TRBV7-2 and TRBJ1-6; D remains ambiguous. The CDR3 contains 14 residues. V was pared by 2 bases and J by 11 bases, with 13 bases between. CDR1 is SGHTA, CDR2 FQGNSA, per germline. Here the CDR3 reads CASSLFTRVPPLHF. CDR3 sequence (DNA): TGTGCCAGCAGCTTATTTACGCGGGTACCACCCCTCCACTTT.

The genes are TRBV5-6 and TRBJ2-5; possibly TRBD2 for D (6 bases). The CDR3 has 15 residues. CDR1 is SGHDT and CDR2 is YYEEEE in the germline V gene. The V end was cut by 2 bases, the J end by 5 bases, with 16 bases between. CDR3 residues: CASSLIDGTRETQYF. The CDR3 region has the DNA TGTGCCAGCAGCTTAATCGACGGGACTCGGGAGACCCAGTACTTC.

The chain employs TRBV18 and TRBJ2-1; no reliable D call. V was pared by 5 bases and J by 7 bases, with 9 bases between. CDR1 is KGHSH and CDR2 is LQKENI in the germline V gene. This CDR3 comprises 12 residues. Here the CDR3 reads CASSREENEQFF. The CDR3 region has the DNA TGTGCCAGCTCAAGGGAAGAAAATGAGCAGTTCTTC. The whole variable domain, filled in from reference TRBV18 and TRBJ2-1, reads NAGVMQNPRHLVRRRGQEARLRCSPMKGHSHVYWYRQLPEEGLKFMVYLQKENIIDESGMPKERFSAEFPKEGPSILRIQQVVRGDSAAYFCASSREENEQFFGPGTRLTVL.

This clonotype was seen at least ten times. The V call is TRBV5-6, the J call TRBJ1-2; D remains unclear. V was clipped by 1 base and J by 8 bases, with 12 bases between them. The CDR3 is 13 residues long. Germline CDR1 is SGHDT and CDR2 is YYEEEE. CDR3 DNA: TGTGCCAGCAGCTTGCCAGGCGCGGGCGGCTACACCTTC. This encodes CASSLPGAGGYTF.

The chain employs TRBV11-2 and TRBJ2-2, with D possibly being TRBD2 (6 bases). The CDR3 sequence is 18 residues long. With 0 bases removed from V and 4 bases from J, the gap between germline ends came to 18 bases. CDR1 is SGHAT, CDR2 FQNNGV, per germline. The CDR3 bases are TGTGCCAGCAGCTTAGATATATATGTGGGGGACTCCACCGGGGAGCTGTTTTTT. Protein product: CASSLDIYVGDSTGELFF.

J is TRBJ1-1 and V is TRBV5-5; D uncertain. Germline V gives CDR1 SGHKS, CDR2 YYEKEE (reference sequence). This CDR3 is built from 18 residues. V dropped 2 bases and J dropped 0 bases, with 20 bases sitting between them. This chain's CDR3 is CASSLDGVGHFMNTEAFF. For the CDR3, the DNA is TGTGCCAGCAGCTTAGATGGTGTCGGTCACTTCATGAACACTGAAGCTTTCTTT.

Many counts were recorded for this clonotype. This chain connects TRBV6-2 or TRBV6-3 to TRBJ1-1, with a possible D match to TRBD1 (5 bases). CDR3 length: 12 residues. Per the germline V gene, CDR1 is MNHEY and CDR2 is SVGEGT. The V end was cut by 2 bases, the J end by 7 bases, with 8 bases between. The DNA of the CDR3 is TGTGCCAGCAGTTACAGGGGTCATGAAGCTTTCTTT. It yields the protein CASSYRGHEAFF.

The sample holds many counts of this clonotype. The chain employs TRBV7-2 and TRBJ1-1; tentatively, D is TRBD1 (5 bases). The V and J ends lost 3 bases and 11 bases respectively, with 16 bases between them. This CDR3 is 13 amino acids long. Germline CDR1 reads SGHTA; CDR2 reads FQGNSA. CDR3 loop: CASSFIARGEAFF. DNA for the CDR3: TGTGCCAGCAGCTTTATCGCGAGGGGAGAGGCTTTCTTT.

The chain links TRBV12-3 or TRBV12-4 to TRBJ2-3; TRBD2 matches at 10 bases. Germline trimming cut 6 bases from V and 0 bases from J; bases unmatched to any gene: 15. This CDR3 is built from 19 residues. The CDR3 DNA reads as TGTGCCAGCAGCCGACTAGCGGGCCCATATGGCCTTAGCACAGATACGCAGTATTTT. The encoded protein is CASSRLAGPYGLSTDTQYF.

This clonotype has a count of ten or more. The rearrangement links TRBV4-3 to TRBJ2-7; TRBD1 agrees at 8 bases. This CDR3 has 16 amino acids. The ends lost 1 base at V and 4 bases at J; junction bases unmatched: 9. CDR1 and CDR2 (germline): LGHNA, YSLEER. CDR3 residues: CASSQGIAGGAYEQYF. The CDR3 DNA sequence: TGCGCCAGCAGCCAAGGGATTGCAGGGGGCGCTTACGAGCAGTACTTC.

Written as DNA, the CDR3 is TGCGCCAGCAGCATTAGGGTCAACACTGAAGCTTTCTTT. The encoded protein is CASSIRVNTEAFF. This chain uses TRBV5-1 with TRBJ1-1, with D hard to call. The CDR3 is made up of 13 amino acids. V lost 4 bases, J lost 2 bases, and 9 bases lay in between. Per the germline V gene, CDR1 is SGHRS and CDR2 is YFSETQ.

This clonotype has only a few counts. The V gene is TRBV5-1, the J gene TRBJ2-1; 10 positions agree with TRBD2. The CDR3 loop spans 14 amino acids. Looked up from germline, CDR1 is SGHRS and CDR2 is YFSETQ. V lost 4 bases and J lost 10; bases outside the gene matches: 8. The CDR3 here is CASSESGGAREQFF. DNA of the CDR3: TGCGCCAGCAGCGAAAGCGGGGGGGCGAGGGAGCAGTTCTTC.

The chain is built from TRBV10-3 and TRBJ2-7, with D tentatively TRBD1 (5 bases). The germline V and J ends were trimmed by 6 bases and 2 bases, with 17 bases remaining between them. The CDR3 loop spans 15 amino acids. Looked up from germline, CDR1 is ENHRY and CDR2 is SYGVKD. The CDR3 nucleotides are TGTGCCATCAGCCAGACAGATTTCGCGACCTACGAGCAGTACTTC. Translated, it gives CAISQTDFATYEQYF.

In this sample, this clonotype turned up a few times. CDR3 region: CASSYSPPLLGELFF. Written as DNA, the CDR3 is TGTGCCAGCAGTTACTCGCCACCCTTACTTGGGGAGCTGTTTTTT. The chain is built from TRBV6-5 and TRBJ2-2; D ambiguous. This CDR3 comprises 15 residues. The V end lost 0 bases, the J end lost 8 bases, and 13 bases lay between the germline ends. Per germline, CDR1 MNHEY and CDR2 SVGAGI.

The table lists this clonotype with many counts. The rearrangement uses TRBV25-1 and TRBJ2-2, with D perhaps assigned TRBD1 or TRBD2 (5 bases each). The CDR3 covers 14 residues. Trimming took off 6 bases at V and 0 bases at J, with 8 bases between the two ends. Germline CDR1 reads MGHDK; CDR2 reads SYGVNS. In nucleotides, the CDR3 is TGTGCCAGCAGGAGGGGATCGAACACCGGGGAGCTGTTTTTT. Amino acid sequence: CASRRGSNTGELFF.

This clonotype turned up a few times. V is TRBV25-1 and J is TRBJ2-7; 9 nucleotides align to TRBD2. The germline CDR1 and CDR2 sequences are MGHDK and SYGVNS. CDR3 length: 12 amino acids. The CDR3 DNA reads as TGTGCAGCGACTAGCGGAGACTACGAGCAGTACTTC. It is translated as CAATSGDYEQYF.

The V and J genes are TRBV24-1 and TRBJ2-3, with 10 positions matching TRBD1. The germline CDR1 and CDR2 sequences are KGHDR and SFDVKD. The CDR3 totals 16 residues. Germline trimming cut 5 bases from V and 4 bases from J; bases unmatched to any gene: 8. The CDR3 coding sequence is TGTGCCACCAGTGTAGGGCGTGGGACAGGGGCAGATACGCAGTATTTT. It is translated as CATSVGRGTGADTQYF.